This T cell receptor (beta chain) is from a study of memory CD4+ T cells and cytomegalovirus serostatus. About the study: Healthy Belgian adult donors included several CMV-positive and about two dozen CMV-negative people.

V dropped 7 bases and J dropped 10 bases, with 16 bases sitting between them. CDR1 and CDR2 (germline): LNHDA, SQIVND (reference sequence). The CDR3 extends over 12 amino acids. Whole-study results and caveats: CD4+ memory repertoires contained about 40% of the roughly 160 reported CMV TCRbeta sequences.

Authors' analysis steps: After removing out-of-frame reads, 2 million to 2.5 million distinct TCRbeta sequences remained. Some clones are missing from TCRdb's copy, which holds only in-frame ones; the method was immunoSEQ multiplex PCR. V and J calls and clone size are as listed in that table; D and trimming were resolved from the DNA. Among 50,000 to 65,000 clones listed, 60% to 80% were seen once. A remark on this clone: Its antigen remains unknown.

Single viable CD3+CD4+CD8-CD45RO+ cells were sorted as the memory CD4+ T cells. Positive selection with CD4 microbeads enriched total CD4+ T cells. The TCR originated in an adult in good health and CMV-seronegative. The sequenced sample consisted of memory CD4+ T cells from blood. This rearrangement joins TRBV19 to TRBJ1-1; D is perhaps TRBD1 (6 bases). CDR3: CASIGPDRIAFF. CDR3 DNA sequence: TGTGCCAGTATTGGACCGGACAGAATAGCTTTCTTT.